The 27 T cell receptor beta chains in this list originate from one sample, sequenced in a study of blood T cell repertoires in COVID-19. Profiled with immunoSEQ multiplex PCR; TCRdb holds only in-frame clones, not every one. The sample carries 100,000 to 150,000 clones, about four fifths recorded once. The sample comprised peripheral blood. Receptors were obtained from a man in his sixties with acute or convalescent COVID-19.

The genes are TRBV24-1 and TRBJ2-1, with 7 bases identical to TRBD1. From germline, CDR1 is KGHDR and CDR2 SFDVKD. CDR3 length equals 15 residues. J was trimmed by 4 bases and V by 7 bases; bases with no gene match: 9. The CDR3 sequence: CATSLVGQAYNEQFF. CDR3 in DNA: TGTGCCACCAGCCTAGTAGGACAGGCATACAATGAGCAGTTCTTC.

This chain joins TRBV2 and TRBJ1-1; D is possibly TRBD1 (6 bases). The CDR3 is 14 residues long. CDR1 is SNHLY, CDR2 FYNNEI, per germline. With 2 bases removed from V and 4 bases from J, the gap between germline ends came to 11 bases. The CDR3 DNA reads as TGTGCCAGCAGTGAAACGGGGGGCTTCACTGAAGCTTTCTTT. Its translation: CASSETGGFTEAFF.

The gene calls are TRBV2 and TRBJ1-2; 9 nucleotides line up with TRBD1. Germline V gene sequence: CDR1 SNHLY, CDR2 FYNNEI. J gave up 6 bases and V 6 bases, and 2 bases lay outside the gene matches. The CDR3 consists of 12 residues. CDR3 sequence (DNA): TGTGCCAGCAGACAGGGGGCTGATGGCTACACCTTC. This encodes CASRQGADGYTF.

The chain couples TRBV5-1 to TRBJ2-3; D possibly corresponds to TRBD2 (5 bases). This CDR3 comprises 13 residues. Germline V gene lookup returns CDR1 SGHRS and CDR2 YFSETQ. V was shortened by 6 bases and J by 1 base, with 9 bases between the two germline ends. As DNA, the CDR3 is TGCGCCAGCAACCAGCGGCGCACAGATACGCAGTATTTT. Its translation: CASNQRRTDTQYF.

The rearrangement links TRBV3-1 (or the pseudogene TRBV3-2) to TRBJ2-1; no definite D call. This CDR3 region has 13 residues. V dropped 4 bases and J dropped 1 base, with 5 bases sitting between them. CDR1 and CDR2 (germline): LGHDT, YNNKEL (reference sequence). CDR3 residues: CASSLSSYNEQFF. CDR3 nucleotide sequence: TGTGCCAGCAGCCTCTCTTCCTACAATGAGCAGTTCTTC.

The chain uses TRBV10-3 and TRBJ2-7, with 10 bases lining up with TRBD2. The CDR3 spans 13 residues. CDR1 ENHRY and CDR2 SYGVKD come from the germline V gene. V gave up 6 bases and J gave up 6 bases; unmatched junction bases: 5. CDR3 protein: CAIRGTSEGEQYF. CDR3 DNA sequence: TGTGCCATCAGAGGGACTAGCGAAGGCGAGCAGTACTTC.

This chain links TRBV9 with TRBJ1-6, with 8 bases that match TRBD1. The germline V gene has CDR1 SGDLS and CDR2 YYNGEE. The CDR3 runs 14 residues. Germline trimming cut 4 bases from V and 10 bases from J; bases unmatched to any gene: 7. The DNA for the CDR3 is TGTGCCAGCAGCACAAGGACAGGGACCTCACCCCTCCACTTT. It specifies CASSTRTGTSPLHF.

The chain recombines TRBV10-3 with TRBJ2-3; 7 bases line up with TRBD2. This CDR3 comprises 13 residues. Germline V gene lookup returns CDR1 ENHRY and CDR2 SYGVKD. J lost 0 bases, V lost 10 bases, and 4 bases had no gene match. This CDR3 is CATLSGSTDTQYF. The CDR3 bases are TGTGCCACCCTTAGCGGGAGCACAGATACGCAGTATTTT.

The table lists this clone with a few counts. The rearrangement joins TRBV29-1 to TRBJ1-2, with 7 bases matching TRBD1. Trimming removed 6 bases from V and 1 base from J; junction bases left unmatched: 8. The CDR3 extends over 14 amino acids. Germline values: CDR1 SQVTM, CDR2 ANQGSEA. The CDR3, as DNA: TGCAGCGTGCCCGGGACAGACGTTAACTATGGCTACACCTTC. It encodes CSVPGTDVNYGYTF.

The chain is built from TRBV5-1 and TRBJ1-1; D uncertain. This CDR3 is 12 amino acids long. The V gene's germline CDR1 is SGHRS and CDR2 YFSETQ. The ends were cut back, 3 bases at V and 2 bases at J, with 5 bases in the middle. CDR3 DNA: TGCGCCAGCAGCTCCTTTAACACTGAAGCTTTCTTT. It codes for CASSSFNTEAFF.

The V and J genes are TRBV6-6 and TRBJ2-1; D might be TRBD2 (5 bases). The germline CDR1 and CDR2 sequences are MNHNY and SVGAGI (reference sequence). This CDR3 is built from 15 residues. With 0 bases removed from V and 8 bases from J, the gap between germline ends came to 14 bases. The CDR3 nucleotides read TGTGCCAGCAGTTACTCTCTAGCCGGTGGACATGAGCAGTTCTTC. Its translation is CASSYSLAGGHEQFF.

Only one count was recorded for this clone. This chain connects TRBV9 to TRBJ1-5, with no clear D. This CDR3 region has 13 residues. Germline values: CDR1 SGDLS, CDR2 YYNGEE. The germline V and J ends were trimmed by 0 bases and 7 bases, with 8 bases remaining between them. This CDR3 is CASSVGTGQPQHF. As DNA, the CDR3 is TGTGCCAGCAGCGTAGGGACTGGGCAGCCCCAGCATTTT.

The V gene is TRBV24-1, the J gene TRBJ1-5, with no clear D. Germline CDR1 reads KGHDR; CDR2 reads SFDVKD. The CDR3 runs 14 residues. Deletions cut 5 bases from V and 3 bases from J, with 10 bases between. The CDR3 here is CATSARRDNQPQHF. CDR3 nucleotides: TGTGCCACCAGTGCCCGACGGGACAATCAGCCCCAGCATTTT.

The chain combines TRBV6-5 with TRBJ2-7, with D possibly TRBD2 on 5 matching bases. The CDR3 is 12 residues long. Germline CDR1 and CDR2: MNHEY and SVGAGI. V shed 6 bases and J shed 2 bases, with 8 bases lying between them. This CDR3 reads CASSGITYEQYF. Here the CDR3 DNA reads TGTGCCAGCAGCGGGATCACCTACGAGCAGTACTTC.

Comment on this clone: The same CDR3 can be traced to other DNA sequences in this sample. The genes are TRBV5-1 and TRBJ2-1; 11 nucleotides agree with TRBD2. Unmatched junction bases numbered 1, after V lost 2 bases and J lost 6 bases. The CDR3 extends over 14 amino acids. The germline V gene has CDR1 SGHRS and CDR2 YFSETQ. This CDR3 reads CASSLGTSGNEQFF. CDR3 DNA sequence: TGCGCCAGCAGCTTAGGGACTAGCGGCAATGAGCAGTTCTTC.

This clone was seen a single time. CDR3 coding DNA: TGTGCCAGTAGTATCCGACCGACAGGGGACCAGCCCCAGCATTTT. Translation gives CASSIRPTGDQPQHF. The V and J genes are TRBV19 and TRBJ1-5; TRBD1 aligns across 8 bases. This CDR3 spans 15 amino acids. V shed 3 bases, J shed 7 bases, and the junction held 8 bases outside the gene matches. Germline CDR1 reads LNHDA; CDR2 reads SQIVND (reference sequence).

The chain employs TRBV11-2 and TRBJ2-1; TRBD1 matches 8 bases. Looked up from germline, CDR1 is SGHAT and CDR2 is FQNNGV. The length of the CDR3 is 14 residues. V shed 5 bases and J 5 bases; nucleotides not matched to a gene: 5. The CDR3 sequence is CASSPNRGDNEQFF. CDR3 coding DNA: TGTGCCAGCAGCCCTAACAGGGGGGACAATGAGCAGTTCTTC.

The J gene is TRBJ1-2, the V gene TRBV24-1; 7 nucleotides match TRBD1. CDR1 is KGHDR and CDR2 is SFDVKD in the germline V gene. The V and J ends lost 1 base and 8 bases, in that order; junction bases with no gene match: 3. This CDR3 has 13 residues. The CDR3 sequence: CATSDFGGGGYTF. In DNA form, the CDR3 reads TGTGCCACCAGTGATTTCGGAGGGGGCGGCTACACCTTC.

This chain uses TRBV7-9 with TRBJ1-5; D gene uncertain. CDR3 length equals 14 residues. The germline V and J ends were trimmed by 0 bases and 6 bases, with 9 bases remaining between them. Germline lookup yields CDR1 SEHNR and CDR2 FQNEAQ (reference sequence). Here the CDR3 DNA reads TGTGCCAGCAGCTTAGCGGGAGGTTTTCAGCCCCAGCATTTT. It is translated as CASSLAGGFQPQHF.

This clone has at least ten counts. The genes are TRBV19 and TRBJ2-7; perhaps TRBD1 as D (5 bases). Germline lookup yields CDR1 LNHDA and CDR2 SQIVND (reference sequence). The CDR3 has 14 residues. V lost 8 bases, J lost 6 bases, and 20 bases lay in between. This CDR3 is CASRPSTVSAEQYF. The DNA of the CDR3 is TGTGCCAGTCGCCCATCGACAGTATCAGCCGAGCAGTACTTC.

The chain is built from TRBV6-5 and TRBJ2-7, with 9 nucleotides matching TRBD1. V gave up 6 bases and J gave up 3 bases; unmatched junction bases: 6. This CDR3 spans 14 amino acids. Germline V gives CDR1 MNHEY, CDR2 SVGAGI. The CDR3 nucleotides read TGTGCCAGCAGAGAGACAGGGGGGATCTACGAGCAGTACTTC. Its translation is CASRETGGIYEQYF.

This clone was observed once. This rearrangement joins TRBV2 to TRBJ1-2, with D uncertain. This CDR3 is built from 15 residues. Per germline, CDR1 SNHLY and CDR2 FYNNEI. V shed 2 bases and J shed 0 bases, with 10 bases lying between them. CDR3 in DNA: TGTGCCAGCAGTGAACTGTCCACTACTAACTATGGCTACACCTTC. Translated, it gives CASSELSTTNYGYTF.

V and J are TRBV10-3 and TRBJ2-3; 10 bases are shared with TRBD1. The germline gives CDR1 ENHRY, CDR2 SYGVKD. J gave up 4 bases and V 10 bases, and 8 bases lay outside the gene matches. CDR3 size: 14 residues. CDR3 sequence (DNA): TGTGCCACCCCGACAGGGGGCGGCTCAGATACGCAGTATTTT. The encoded protein is CATPTGGGSDTQYF.

The gene calls are TRBV27 and TRBJ1-3; D gene ambiguous. This CDR3 spans 12 amino acids. Germline V CDR1 and CDR2: MNHEY, SMNVEV (reference sequence). Trimming removed 4 bases from V and 4 bases from J, with 5 bases in between. DNA for the CDR3: TGTGCCAGCAGTTCGGGGGGAAACACCATATATTTT. Its translation is CASSSGGNTIYF.

The rearrangement links TRBV27 to TRBJ2-2, with 7 bases matching TRBD1. CDR3 length: 16 residues. After removal of 3 bases from V and 1 base from J, the junction contained 5 bases not matched to a gene. Germline loops: CDR1 MNHEY, CDR2 SMNVEV (reference sequence). CDR3 in amino acids: CASSFDRAWNTGELFF. In DNA form, the CDR3 reads TGTGCCAGCAGTTTCGACAGGGCCTGGAACACCGGGGAGCTGTTTTTT.

CDR3 coding DNA: TGTGCCAGCAGCTTATCCCGGAGGAATGAGCAGTTCTTC. Amino acid sequence: CASSLSRRNEQFF. The chain links TRBV7-2 to TRBJ2-1; possible D gene TRBD2, 5 bases. Germline loops: CDR1 SGHTA, CDR2 FQGNSA. This CDR3 is built from 13 residues. V lost 2 bases and J lost 7, with 9 bases in between. Looking up the rest from reference TRBV7-2 and TRBJ2-1 gives the full variable domain: GAGVSQSPSNKVTEKGKDVELRCDPISGHTALYWYRQSLGQGLEFLIYFQGNSAPDKSGLPSDRFSAERTGGSVSTLTIQRTQQEDSAVYLCASSLSRRNEQFFGPGTRLTVL.

This clone came up once. V gene TRBV18 combines with J gene TRBJ2-7; the match to TRBD1 covers 9 bases. This CDR3 has 15 amino acids. The V gene's germline CDR1 is KGHSH and CDR2 LQKENI. V dropped 0 bases and J dropped 7; count of bases not matched to a gene: 7. For the CDR3, the DNA is TGTGCCAGCTCACCACCACGAAGACAGGGGGAAGAGCAGTACTTC. It encodes CASSPPRRQGEEQYF.